Listed here is a single TCR beta chain. This record comes from a study of blood T cell repertoires in COVID-19. The authors' processing: Scientists estimated how many nucleated cells there were by amplifying reference gene primers. Data came from immunoSEQ multiplex PCR; TCRdb stores just in-frame clones and leaves some out. That table gives V, J and clone size, and the DNA gave D and trimming. The table shows 230,000 or so clones, with about 80% occurring only once. Germline V lookup: CDR1 SEHNR, CDR2 FQNEAQ (reference sequence). The CDR3 loop spans 15 amino acids. Trimming at V came to 5 bases and at J to 2 bases, leaving 7 bases not matched to a gene.

The J gene is TRBJ2-3, the V gene TRBV7-9; 7 bases agree with TRBD2. This TCR was recovered from a man in his forties or fifties with active or convalescent COVID-19. Material for sequencing was peripheral blood. Here the CDR3 DNA reads TGTGCCAGCAGCCCCGAGGGAGGGCACACAGATACGCAGTATTTT. Amino acids: CASSPEGGHTDTQYF.